The 26 T cell receptor beta chains in this list originate from one sample, sequenced in a study of T cell repertoires in ileal Crohn's disease. Data came from immunoSEQ multiplex PCR; TCRdb stores just in-frame clones and leaves some out. Seen here are over 13,000 clones, 80% observed once, and the top ten hold approximately 4%. Source material: ileal tissue. The source is an adult with Crohn's disease.

This chain uses TRBV7-8 with TRBJ2-3; 11 bases are shared with TRBD2. The V and J ends lost 5 bases and 2 bases, in that order; junction bases with no gene match: 6. The V gene's germline CDR1 is SGHVS and CDR2 FQNEAQ. The CDR3 sequence is 16 residues long. DNA for the CDR3: TGTGCCAGCAGCGAGATAGCGGGGGGGGTCACAGATACGCAGTATTTT. Protein: CASSEIAGGVTDTQYF.

This chain links TRBV6-6 with TRBJ1-1; D uncertain. Per the germline V gene, CDR1 is MNHNY and CDR2 is SVGAGI (reference sequence). There are 13 residues in the CDR3. Between the trimmed V and J ends, which lost 2 bases and 6 bases, there was a span of 10 bases. The CDR3 loop is CASSYVQTSEAFF. CDR3 coding DNA: TGTGCCAGCAGTTACGTCCAGACATCTGAAGCTTTCTTT.

This clone appeared once. The chain uses TRBV6-6 and TRBJ2-5, with D perhaps TRBD2 (6 bases). The CDR3 is 12 amino acids. V was clipped by 4 bases and J by 6 bases, with 9 bases between them. Germline V gene sequence: CDR1 MNHNY, CDR2 SVGAGI (reference sequence). As DNA, the CDR3 is TGTGCCAGCAGTTGGGGGGTTAAGACCCAGTACTTC. Encoded protein: CASSWGVKTQYF.

V gene TRBV30 combines with J gene TRBJ1-1; D unclear. The germline V gene has CDR1 GTSNPN and CDR2 SVGIG (reference sequence). CDR3 length: 16 residues. V was cut by 2 bases and J by 3 bases, with 19 bases left in between. CDR3 amino acids: CAWSTWGDPGYTEAFF. The CDR3 DNA reads TGTGCCTGGAGTACCTGGGGAGATCCCGGGTACACTGAAGCTTTCTTT.

The rearrangement joins TRBV7-2 to TRBJ1-2, with a possible D match to TRBD1 (5 bases). CDR1 and CDR2 (germline): SGHTA, FQGNSA. This CDR3 comprises 17 residues. The ends were cut back, 4 bases at V and 3 bases at J, with 21 bases in the middle. The DNA for the CDR3 is TGTGCCAGCAGCTCCCGACTGCTTTTACGGGGGGACTATGGCTACACCTTC. Its translation: CASSSRLLLRGDYGYTF.

This clone has only one observation. Here the CDR3 reads CASSQSESSYNEQFF. CDR3 coding DNA: TGTGCCAGCAGCCAAAGCGAGAGCTCCTACAATGAGCAGTTCTTC. The chain carries TRBV7-9 and TRBJ2-1; unclear D gene. V lost 5 bases and J lost 0, with 11 bases in between. CDR1 is SEHNR, CDR2 FQNEAQ, per germline (reference sequence). This CDR3 is built from 15 residues.

In regard to this clone: The conserved phenylalanine or tryptophan normally closing the CDR3 is absent here, so this likely arose from a read error. The DNA is omitted, as the CDR3 cannot be located on it reliably, and the CDR3 follows TCRdb's listing. The V and J genes are TRBV2 and TRBJ2-4; the tabulated D call, TRBD1, remains unverified against the DNA. The germline V gene encodes CDR1 SNHLY and CDR2 FYNNEI. The CDR3 has 12 amino acids, counting both end residues. CDR3: CASSESGTGGVY.

The V gene is TRBV28, the J gene TRBJ2-6, with D possibly TRBD1 on 6 matching bases. Between the trimmed V and J ends, which lost 6 bases and 4 bases, there was a span of 19 bases. This CDR3 is built from 17 residues. From germline, CDR1 is MDHEN and CDR2 SYDVKM. In DNA form, the CDR3 reads TGTGCCAGCAGCCAGACTGCCGGACAGACAGGGGCCAACGTCCTGACTTTC. Its protein is CASSQTAGQTGANVLTF. The full variable domain, in which reference TRBV28 and TRBJ2-6 provide the parts outside the CDR3, is DVKVTQSSRYLVKRTGEKVFLECVQDMDHENMFWYRQDPGLGLRLIYFSYDVKMKEKGDIPEGYSVSREKKERFSLILESASTNQTSMYLCASSQTAGQTGANVLTFGAGSRLTVL.

This chain links TRBV6-1 with TRBJ1-1; D remains ambiguous. V lost 8 bases to trimming and J lost 0 bases, with 10 bases between them. Germline CDR1 MNHNS, CDR2 SASEGT. The CDR3 length is 13 residues. DNA for the CDR3: TGTGCCAGCGCGATGGGCATGAACACTGAAGCTTTCTTT. Its protein is CASAMGMNTEAFF.

V usage is TRBV7-8 and J usage is TRBJ2-3; 11 nucleotides align to TRBD2. The CDR3 covers 16 residues. Germline lookup yields CDR1 SGHVS and CDR2 FQNEAQ. With 1 base clipped from V and 6 bases from J, the junction kept 6 bases outside the gene matches. The CDR3, as DNA: TGTGCCAGCAGCTTAGGTTTGGCTAGCGGGAGGGATACGCAGTATTTT. Its translation: CASSLGLASGRDTQYF.

The chain couples TRBV6-1 to TRBJ2-2, with D tentatively TRBD2 (6 bases). The germline CDR1 and CDR2 sequences are MNHNS and SASEGT. V was cut by 2 bases and J by 1 base, with 11 bases left in between. CDR3 size: 16 residues. The CDR3 here is CASSERGGWNTGELFF. The DNA of the CDR3 is TGTGCCAGCAGTGAAAGGGGAGGTTGGAACACCGGGGAGCTGTTTTTT.

The V call is TRBV5-4, the J call TRBJ1-2; 9 bases map to TRBD1. V trimming: 4 bases; J trimming: 8 bases; junction bases outside the gene matches: 9. CDR3 length equals 14 residues. CDR1 is SGHNT and CDR2 is YYREEE in the germline V gene (reference sequence). The CDR3 spells CASSPDRGERGYTF. In DNA, the CDR3 is TGTGCCAGCAGCCCGGACAGGGGAGAGAGAGGCTACACCTTC.

The CDR3 region is CASSPRGRLAGNTGELFF. CDR3 nucleotides: TGTGCCAGCAGCCCTCGGGGAAGACTAGCGGGAAACACCGGGGAGCTGTTTTTT. The chain recombines TRBV5-4 with TRBJ2-2; 11 nucleotides line up with TRBD2. The CDR3 runs to 18 residues. CDR1 is SGHNT and CDR2 is YYREEE in the germline V gene (reference sequence). Unmatched junction bases numbered 10, after V lost 4 bases and J lost 2 bases.

This clone has just one count. V usage is TRBV2 and J usage is TRBJ1-1; 7 nucleotides line up with TRBD1. The CDR3 totals 15 residues. V gave up 5 bases and J gave up 5 bases; unmatched junction bases: 11. Germline V gene data show CDR1 as SNHLY and CDR2 as FYNNEI. CDR3 coding DNA: TGTGCCAGCAGTAGTACAGGGGAGGTAGGGACTGAAGCTTTCTTT. Translation gives CASSSTGEVGTEAFF.

This clone showed up just once. As DNA, the CDR3 is TGTGCCTGGAGTGCACTGCTCAACGGGGAGCTGTTTTTT. Translating gives CAWSALLNGELFF. This sequence joins TRBV30 and TRBJ2-2; D not resolved. The CDR3 runs 13 residues. CDR1 is GTSNPN and CDR2 is SVGIG in the germline V gene (reference sequence). Trimming cost V 1 base and J 7 bases, with 10 bases left between them.

The chain carries TRBV5-8 and TRBJ2-1, with D perhaps TRBD1 (5 bases). Germline values: CDR1 SGHTS, CDR2 YDEGEE. CDR3 size: 12 residues. Trimming shortened V by 7 bases and J by 9 bases, and 14 bases separated the two germline ends. Here the CDR3 reads CASRPTVGEQFF. CDR3 DNA sequence: TGTGCCAGCCGTCCGACAGTTGGTGAGCAGTTCTTC.

V usage is TRBV2 and J usage is TRBJ2-5; D is perhaps TRBD1 (7 bases). V lost 11 bases and J 2 bases, leaving 12 bases between the germline ends. This CDR3 has 12 amino acids. Germline V gene lookup returns CDR1 SNHLY and CDR2 FYNNEI. The CDR3 bases are TGTGCCGGAGGGGGCTTACAAGAGACCCAGTACTTC. Amino acids: CAGGGLQETQYF.

The chain has TRBV5-6 and TRBJ1-1; no definite D call. In germline, CDR1 is SGHDT, CDR2 YYEEEE. The CDR3 is 14 amino acids. With 0 bases removed from V and 1 base from J, the gap between germline ends came to 7 bases. CDR3 region: CASSLVAGNTEAFF. The CDR3 DNA reads TGTGCCAGCAGCTTGGTGGCAGGGAACACTGAAGCTTTCTTT.

The rearrangement links TRBV19 to TRBJ2-7; 9 nucleotides align to TRBD1. With 5 bases clipped from V and 3 bases from J, the junction kept 8 bases outside the gene matches. Germline V CDR1 and CDR2: LNHDA, SQIVND (reference sequence). CDR3 size: 15 residues. The CDR3 bases are TGTGCCAGTAGTTCTTCCGGGACAGGGAACTACGAGCAGTACTTC. Translation: CASSSSGTGNYEQYF.

The rearrangement uses TRBV7-2 and TRBJ1-1; D is uncertain. This CDR3 has 16 residues. The V gene lost 1 base and the J gene lost 4 bases, with 16 bases spanning the gap. The V gene's germline CDR1 is SGHTA and CDR2 FQGNSA. The CDR3, as DNA: TGTGCCAGCAGCTTAGATCAACATTTCCGGGGCACTGAAGCTTTCTTT. Translated, it gives CASSLDQHFRGTEAFF.

This clone was seen a single time. The rearrangement joins TRBV28 to TRBJ1-2; 7 bases line up with TRBD1. The J segment lost 3 bases and the V segment lost 8 bases, leaving 3 bases of the junction unmatched. Germline V lookup: CDR1 MDHEN, CDR2 SYDVKM. The CDR3 consists of 12 residues. CDR3 residues: CASLGQHYGYTF. DNA of the CDR3: TGTGCCAGCTTGGGACAGCACTATGGCTACACCTTC.

This clone was seen only a few times. The rearrangement links TRBV29-1 to TRBJ2-5; 10 bases line up with TRBD2. The CDR3 sequence is 16 residues long. Unmatched junction bases numbered 11, after V lost 2 bases and J lost 5 bases. In germline, CDR1 is SQVTM, CDR2 ANQGSEA. CDR3 region: CSVEPLLAGERETQYF. CDR3 DNA: TGCAGCGTTGAACCCCTGCTAGCGGGAGAGCGGGAGACCCAGTACTTC.

The chain carries TRBV19 and TRBJ1-6; weak D call: TRBD1 (5 bases). Trimming shortened V by 3 bases and J by 8 bases, and 17 bases separated the two germline ends. Germline V gene lookup returns CDR1 LNHDA and CDR2 SQIVND (reference sequence). The CDR3 consists of 16 residues. The CDR3 spells CASSIGGNPGDSPLHF. CDR3 DNA: TGTGCCAGTAGTATCGGGGGGAACCCGGGGGATTCACCCCTCCACTTT.

In nucleotides, the CDR3 is TGTGCCAGCAGCTTAGCTCCTGGGAGAAGGGACACCATATATTTT. It translates to CASSLAPGRRDTIYF. The chain employs TRBV7-6 and TRBJ1-3, with D unresolved. V gave up 0 bases and J gave up 8 bases, with 14 bases separating them. This CDR3 contains 15 residues. Germline V lookup: CDR1 SGHVS, CDR2 FNYEAQ.

This clone is a singleton in its sample. The same CDR3 also results from other DNA sequences found in this sample. This sequence joins TRBV2 and TRBJ2-3, with 7 bases lining up with TRBD2. CDR3 length: 14 residues. The germline CDR1 and CDR2 sequences are SNHLY and FYNNEI. V trimming: 4 bases; J trimming: 4 bases; junction bases outside the gene matches: 5. The CDR3 sequence: CASSGGRAPDTQYF. CDR3 nucleotide sequence: TGTGCCAGCAGTGGTGGGAGGGCCCCAGATACGCAGTATTTT. The full variable domain, completed using reference TRBV2 and TRBJ2-3, is EPEVTQTPSHQVTQMGQEVILRCVPISNHLYFYWYRQILGQKVEFLVSFYNNEISEKSEIFDDQFSVERPDGSNFTLKIRSTKLEDSAMYFCASSGGRAPDTQYFGPGTRLTVL.

The rearrangement uses TRBV9 and TRBJ1-6; D not resolved. The CDR3 has 17 residues. V lost 3 bases to trimming and J lost 8 bases, with 21 bases between them. Germline V gene sequence: CDR1 SGDLS, CDR2 YYNGEE. For the CDR3, the DNA is TGTGCCAGCAGCGCCCCACAAGGGAGGGAAGGTGATTCACCCCTCCACTTT. Protein sequence: CASSAPQGREGDSPLHF.